The source of this T cell receptor (beta chain) is a study of shared clonotypes between healthy human individuals. Points from the study as a whole: Despite large depth, rarefaction showed incomplete sorted-subset sequencing. The sharing of 4.5% to 6.5% of naive CD4 clonotypes was seen across several donors. Relative to their counterparts shared across all four donors, non-shared clonotypes exhibited diminished generation probabilities.

Produced via immunoSEQ multiplex PCR; TCRdb's table is partial and in-frame only. Here the sample spans roughly 410,000 clones, just over 95% being singletons. Regarding this clone: The antigen is not known.

The sample consisted of memory CD8+ T cells sorted from blood. Regarding subset: CD45RO+ cells pooled with CCR7-negative TemRA cells. The clonotype originates from a man aged 30-40 years in good health.

The CDR3 reads CASSRQGSNYGYTF. The CDR3 nucleotides are TGTGCCAGCAGTCGACAGGGTTCTAACTATGGCTACACCTTC. The V call is TRBV2, the J call TRBJ1-2; 7 nucleotides match TRBD1. The CDR3 spans 14 residues. V shed 5 bases, J shed 0 bases, and the junction held 3 bases outside the gene matches. The germline V gene encodes CDR1 SNHLY and CDR2 FYNNEI.